These 16 T cell receptor beta chains share one sample of origin, sequenced in a study of T cell repertoires in cytomegalovirus infection. Their recognized antigens are unknown. In TCRdb, the reads were re-called with MiXCR into one record per CDR3 protein. The repertoire includes under 850,000 distinct CDR3 sequences, around a third of them detected once, and 18% sits in the top ten. This sample comprised cultured PBMCs, obtained from culture after CMV antigen stimulation. The origin of the receptors is a human donor in good health (CMV status not recorded). Some clones in this sample may be carry-over from other donors' samples.

This clonotype was detected a few times. The J gene is TRBJ2-7, the V gene TRBV7-9, with 11 bases lining up with TRBD1. Trimming at V came to 4 bases and at J to 5 bases, leaving 13 bases not matched to a gene. Germline assignment: CDR1 SEHNR and CDR2 FQNEAQ (reference sequence). The CDR3 spans 17 residues. CDR3 nucleotide sequence: TGTGCCAGCAGCTCGGGACAGGGGGTCCTCTTGGGCGACGAGCAGTACTTC. This gives the protein CASSSGQGVLLGDEQYF.

The chain is built from TRBV7-9 and TRBJ2-3, with 7 bases identical to TRBD2. Trimming took 6 bases from V and 1 from J; bases not matched to a gene: 13. Per germline, CDR1 SEHNR and CDR2 FQNEAQ (reference sequence). The length of the CDR3 is 17 residues. The CDR3 here is CASRGPGWLAGTDTQYF. Here the CDR3 DNA reads TGTGCCAGCAGGGGGCCGGGGTGGCTAGCGGGCACAGATACGCAGTATTTT.

This clonotype was observed at least ten times. The CDR3 nucleotides are TGTGCCAGCAGCTTAGGAGAGGCTAGTCATGAGACCCAGTACTTC. Amino acid sequence: CASSLGEASHETQYF. The chain recombines TRBV7-9 with TRBJ2-5; D is unclear. The V and J ends lost 1 base and 5 bases respectively, with 14 bases between them. From germline, CDR1 is SEHNR and CDR2 FQNEAQ (reference sequence). This CDR3 contains 15 residues.

The V call is TRBV2, the J call TRBJ2-5, with D perhaps matching TRBD1 (6 bases). CDR1 and CDR2 (germline): SNHLY, FYNNEI. The V end lost 6 bases, the J end lost 3 bases, and 11 bases lay between the germline ends. CDR3 length: 13 residues. CDR3 protein: CASRDTGKETQYF. The CDR3 DNA is TGTGCCAGCAGAGATACAGGGAAAGAGACCCAGTACTTC.

This clonotype was observed a handful of times. The V and J genes are TRBV19 and TRBJ2-2; D unresolved. V lost 3 bases, J lost 0 bases, and 8 bases lay in between. The CDR3 is made up of 15 amino acids. Germline V gene data show CDR1 as LNHDA and CDR2 as SQIVND (reference sequence). The CDR3 spells CASSMWGSNTGELFF. In nucleotides, the CDR3 is TGTGCCAGTAGTATGTGGGGATCGAACACCGGGGAGCTGTTTTTT.

There are a few counts of this clonotype. CDR3 sequence (DNA): TGTGCCAGCAGTTTAGCAGGGTGGGACTACTACGAGCAGTACTTC. The encoded protein is CASSLAGWDYYEQYF. J is TRBJ2-7 and V is TRBV28; 7 positions agree with TRBD2. CDR3 length: 15 residues. Germline V CDR1 and CDR2: MDHEN, SYDVKM. Trimming cost V 2 bases and J 3 bases; bases outside gene matches: 7.

This clonotype has only a few counts. This chain uses TRBV10-3 with TRBJ2-6; tentative D call: TRBD1 (6 bases). Germline V gene sequence: CDR1 ENHRY, CDR2 SYGVKD. There are 17 residues in the CDR3. V lost 6 bases and J lost 2, with 17 bases in between. CDR3 nucleotides: TGTGCCATCAGAAACTGGACAGTAACCCCTGGGGCCAACGTCCTGACTTTC. It specifies CAIRNWTVTPGANVLTF.

Only a few counts were recorded for this clonotype. CDR3 amino acids: CASSLVRGTSNQPQHF. The CDR3 nucleotides read TGTGCCAGCAGCTTAGTGCGGGGTACTAGCAATCAGCCCCAGCATTTT. V usage is TRBV7-8 and J usage is TRBJ1-5; D unresolved. The germline gives CDR1 SGHVS, CDR2 FQNEAQ. Trimming took off 1 base at V and 0 bases at J, with 10 bases between the two ends. The CDR3 covers 16 residues.

This clonotype has only a few counts. V is TRBV11-2 and J is TRBJ2-1, with 8 bases that match TRBD2. Trimming removed 0 bases from V and 0 bases from J; junction bases left unmatched: 4. This CDR3 spans 17 amino acids. CDR1 SGHAT and CDR2 FQNNGV come from the germline V gene. As DNA, the CDR3 is TGTGCCAGCAGCTTAGAGTTAGCGGGGAACTCCTACAATGAGCAGTTCTTC. It is translated as CASSLELAGNSYNEQFF. The whole variable domain, remainder taken from reference TRBV11-2 and TRBJ2-1, is EAGVAQSPRYKIIEKRQSVAFWCNPISGHATLYWYQQILGQGPKLLIQFQNNGVVDDSQLPKDRFSAERLKGVDSTLKIQPAKLEDSAVYLCASSLELAGNSYNEQFFGPGTRLTVL.

This chain connects TRBV12-3 or TRBV12-4 to TRBJ1-1, with a weak D call TRBD1 (6 bases). The CDR3 sequence is 12 residues long. With 3 bases removed from V and 9 bases from J, the gap between germline ends came to 11 bases. CDR3 residues: CASSLGAGKAFF. DNA of the CDR3: TGTGCCAGCAGTTTGGGGGCAGGGAAAGCTTTCTTT.

The J gene is TRBJ2-1, the V gene TRBV5-1, with 9 positions matching TRBD1. V lost 4 bases to trimming and J lost 7 bases; unmatched junction nucleotides: 6. The CDR3 runs 14 residues. Per germline, CDR1 SGHRS and CDR2 YFSETQ. The CDR3 bases are TGCGCCAGCAGCACACAGGGGGCGGGAAATGAGCAGTTCTTC. Protein sequence: CASSTQGAGNEQFF.

The sample holds a few counts of this clonotype. The V call is TRBV6-2 or TRBV6-3, the J call TRBJ2-1; the match to TRBD2 covers 11 bases. Germline V gene lookup returns CDR1 MNHEY and CDR2 SVGEGT. V shed 5 bases, J shed 2 bases, and the junction held 8 bases outside the gene matches. The CDR3 has 17 amino acids. CDR3 DNA sequence: TGTGCCAGCAGTCAATTTAGCGGGAGGGCCCCCTACAATGAGCAGTTCTTC. Translating it yields CASSQFSGRAPYNEQFF.

The rearrangement uses TRBV7-6 and TRBJ1-5; D is perhaps TRBD1 (5 bases). Germline V gene data show CDR1 as SGHVS and CDR2 as FNYEAQ. The germline V and J ends were trimmed by 1 base and 1 base, with 11 bases remaining between them. This CDR3 is 16 amino acids long. The CDR3: CASSLEGRVSNQPQHF. Written as DNA, the CDR3 is TGTGCCAGCAGCTTAGAAGGCAGGGTAAGCAATCAGCCCCAGCATTTT.

This clonotype was counted only a few times. V usage is TRBV12-3 or TRBV12-4 and J usage is TRBJ1-4, with a possible D match to TRBD1 (5 bases). This CDR3 spans 15 amino acids. Between the trimmed V and J ends, which lost 2 bases and 4 bases, there was a span of 11 bases. The CDR3 here is CASSLTGPYNEKLFF. Here the CDR3 DNA reads TGTGCCAGCAGTTTAACGGGACCTTATAATGAAAAACTGTTTTTT.

There are a few counts of this clonotype. The rearrangement links TRBV7-2 to TRBJ2-1, with D hard to call. There are 14 residues in the CDR3. V lost 5 bases and J lost 4, with 12 bases in between. CDR1 and CDR2 from the germline V gene are SGHTA and FQGNSA. DNA of the CDR3: TGTGCCAGCAGCCCCCTCCCCAGTTACAATGAGCAGTTCTTC. Protein sequence: CASSPLPSYNEQFF.

This clonotype was seen ten or more times. The gene calls are TRBV20-1 and TRBJ2-3; 7 positions match TRBD2. This CDR3 comprises 16 residues. The germline V gene encodes CDR1 DFQATT and CDR2 SNEGSKA (reference sequence). With 3 bases clipped from V and 6 bases from J, the junction kept 15 bases outside the gene matches. The CDR3 protein is CSASLSGSSLGDTQYF. The CDR3 nucleotides read TGCAGTGCTAGCCTTAGCGGGTCCTCACTAGGGGATACGCAGTATTTT.